This T cell receptor (beta chain) was sequenced during a study of T cell responses to AZD1222 COVID-19 vaccine. Here immunoSEQ multiplex PCR was the method, and the copy in TCRdb shows in-frame clones only, minus some. The table has around 95,000 clones, around nine tenths seen once. Findings of the study overall: White British ancestry dominated among donors, who included more females, and clonal diversity was possibly underestimated. Baseline serology detected seropositivity in only a handful of AZD1222 recipients. Repertoires were obtained solely post-peak T cell response. Vaccine-related CD4 TCRs covered spike, predominating at 160-218 and 743-854.

Note on this clone: Its antigen is unknown.

The germline V and J ends were trimmed by 3 bases and 0 bases, with 16 bases remaining between them. Per the germline V gene, CDR1 is SGHDT and CDR2 is YYEEEE. This CDR3 comprises 17 residues. This TCR derives from an adult in good health. This sequence joins TRBV5-6 and TRBJ1-3, with D tentatively TRBD1 (5 bases). Here the sequenced sample was peripheral blood, taken on day 0 of AZD1222 vaccination. The CDR3 nucleotides are TGTGCCAGCAGCTGGGGTCAGGGAGTATTCTCTGGAAACACCATATATTTT. Translated: CASSWGQGVFSGNTIYF.